This TCR beta chain stems from a study of OX40 agonist ivuxolimab in advanced cancers. Study-wide findings and caveats: Clonal expansion by week 6 occurred in CD4+ and CD8+ blood T cells (at 0.1 to 3.0 mg/kg). Determination of antigen specificity was not performed for the expanded peripheral T cells.

Patients were ineligible given autoimmune disease history or systemic immunosuppression. The sampling schedule covered blood at baseline, cycle 4 day 1, and cycle 7 day 1. Germline V lookup: CDR1 SGDLS, CDR2 YYNGEE. After removal of 4 bases from V and 2 bases from J, the junction contained 4 bases not matched to a gene. The CDR3 is 15 amino acids. A word on this clone: The antigen is undetermined.

Sequencing used immunoSEQ multiplex PCR; TCRdb keeps in-frame clones, though not all of them. This sample has roughly 100,000 clones, with 85% to 95% found just once. This chain uses TRBV9 with TRBJ2-1; 9 bases match TRBD2. This clonotype was sampled from an adult with an advanced solid tumor such as melanoma, head and neck, liver or kidney cancer. The material was CD4+ or CD8+ T cells sorted from blood, obtained in a trial of the OX40 agonist ivuxolimab. The CDR3 sequence is CASSLSSGTYNEQFF. The CDR3 nucleotides are TGTGCCAGCAGCCTATCTAGCGGGACCTACAATGAGCAGTTCTTC.